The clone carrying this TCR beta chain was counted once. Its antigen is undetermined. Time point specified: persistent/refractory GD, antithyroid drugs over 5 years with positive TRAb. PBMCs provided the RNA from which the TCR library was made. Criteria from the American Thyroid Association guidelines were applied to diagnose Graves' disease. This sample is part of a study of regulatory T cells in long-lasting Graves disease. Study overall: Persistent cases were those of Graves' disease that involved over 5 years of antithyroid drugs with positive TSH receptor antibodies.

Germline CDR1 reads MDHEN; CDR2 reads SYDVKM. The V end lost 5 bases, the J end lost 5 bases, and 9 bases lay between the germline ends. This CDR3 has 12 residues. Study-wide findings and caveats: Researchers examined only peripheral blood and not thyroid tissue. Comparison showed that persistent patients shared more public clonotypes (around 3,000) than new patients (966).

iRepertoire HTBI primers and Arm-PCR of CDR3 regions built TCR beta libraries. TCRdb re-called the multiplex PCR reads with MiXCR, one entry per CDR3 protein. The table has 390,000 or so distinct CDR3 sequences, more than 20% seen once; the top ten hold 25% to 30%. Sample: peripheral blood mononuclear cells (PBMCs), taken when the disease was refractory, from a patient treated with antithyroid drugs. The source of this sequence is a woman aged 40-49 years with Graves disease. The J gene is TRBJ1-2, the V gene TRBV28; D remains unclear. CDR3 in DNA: TGTGCCAGCAGTAAAAGGAGATATGGCTACACCTTC. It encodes CASSKRRYGYTF.